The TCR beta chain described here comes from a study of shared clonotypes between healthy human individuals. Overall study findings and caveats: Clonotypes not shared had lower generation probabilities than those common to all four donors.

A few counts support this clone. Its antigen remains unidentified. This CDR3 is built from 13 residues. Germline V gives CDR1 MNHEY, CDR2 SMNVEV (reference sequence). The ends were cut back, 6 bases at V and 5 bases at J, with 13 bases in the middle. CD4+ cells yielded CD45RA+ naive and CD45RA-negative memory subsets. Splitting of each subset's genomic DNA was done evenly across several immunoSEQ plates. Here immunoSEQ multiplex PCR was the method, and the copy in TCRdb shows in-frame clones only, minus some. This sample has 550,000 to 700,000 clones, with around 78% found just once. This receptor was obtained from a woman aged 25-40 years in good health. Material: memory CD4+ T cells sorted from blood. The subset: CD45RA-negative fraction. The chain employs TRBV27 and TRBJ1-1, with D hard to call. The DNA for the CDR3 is TGTGCCAGCAGGCCCACCCCGGGTACTGAAGCTTTCTTT. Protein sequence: CASRPTPGTEAFF.